The 15 T cell receptor beta chains in this list originate from one sample, sequenced in a study of CD8 T cells in ankylosing spondylitis. TCRdb re-called the 5' RACE reads with MiXCR, one entry per CDR3 protein. The sample shows some 130,000 distinct CDR3 sequences, approximately 9.2% of them seen only once. Material for sequencing was synovial fluid, either unsorted or a sorted T cell fraction (not recorded which). These receptor sequences come from a male donor with ankylosing spondylitis.

There are many counts of this clonotype. The rearrangement links TRBV28 to TRBJ1-5, with D unresolved. CDR3 length: 13 residues. Looked up from germline, CDR1 is MDHEN and CDR2 is SYDVKM. Between the trimmed V and J ends, which lost 3 bases and 5 bases, there was a span of 8 bases. CDR3 nucleotides: TGTGCCAGCAGTTTCGCTGGGGATCAGCCCCAGCATTTT. This codes for CASSFAGDQPQHF. The whole variable domain, remainder taken from reference TRBV28 and TRBJ1-5, is DVKVTQSSRYLVKRTGEKVFLECVQDMDHENMFWYRQDPGLGLRLIYFSYDVKMKEKGDIPEGYSVSREKKERFSLILESASTNQTSMYLCASSFAGDQPQHFGDGTRLSIL.

This chain connects TRBV9 to TRBJ2-6, with D uncertain. V lost 0 bases to trimming and J lost 6 bases, with 4 bases between them. CDR3 length: 13 amino acids. Germline V gene lookup returns CDR1 SGDLS and CDR2 YYNGEE. DNA of the CDR3: TGTGCCAGCAGCGTAGCTTTGGCCAACGTCCTGACTTTC. This codes for CASSVALANVLTF.

In this sample, this clonotype turned up a few times. This sequence joins TRBV6-2 or TRBV6-3 and TRBJ2-3; D may correspond to TRBD1 or TRBD2 (5 bases each). Germline values: CDR1 MNHEY, CDR2 SVGEGT. Trimming pared 3 bases from V and 2 bases from J, leaving 9 bases between. The CDR3 is made up of 14 amino acids. The CDR3, as DNA: TGTGCCAGCAGTTATTCGGGGCACACAGATACGCAGTATTTT. Its translation: CASSYSGHTDTQYF.

This clonotype occurred many times. The V gene is TRBV7-2, the J gene TRBJ2-2; no clear D. The germline gives CDR1 SGHTA, CDR2 FQGNSA. CDR3 length: 13 residues. The V gene lost 7 bases and the J gene lost 3 bases, with 9 bases spanning the gap. The DNA of the CDR3 is TGTGCCAGCACTCCGACTTACACCGGGGAGCTGTTTTTT. Protein: CASTPTYTGELFF. The whole variable domain, remainder taken from reference TRBV7-2 and TRBJ2-2, is GAGVSQSPSNKVTEKGKDVELRCDPISGHTALYWYRQSLGQGLEFLIYFQGNSAPDKSGLPSDRFSAERTGGSVSTLTIQRTQQEDSAVYLCASTPTYTGELFFGEGSRLTVL.

CDR3 loop: CSARKHSYGDSAGELFF. The CDR3 DNA follows: TGCAGTGCTAGAAAACACTCCTACGGGGATAGCGCCGGGGAGCTGTTTTTT. This chain joins TRBV20-1 and TRBJ2-2; D is perhaps TRBD2 (5 bases). Trimming pared 2 bases from V and 6 bases from J, leaving 22 bases between. Germline V lookup: CDR1 DFQATT, CDR2 SNEGSKA (reference sequence). This CDR3 contains 17 residues.

This clonotype came up many times. The rearrangement joins TRBV4-2 to TRBJ1-4, with D maybe TRBD1 (5 bases). V was cut by 0 bases and J by 4 bases, with 6 bases left in between. Germline V CDR1 and CDR2: LGHNA, YNFKEQ. This CDR3 has 14 amino acids. The CDR3 spells CASSQDRVNEKLFF. The CDR3 DNA follows: TGTGCCAGCAGCCAAGACAGGGTTAATGAAAAACTGTTTTTT.

CDR3 amino acids: CASRAGVADTQYF. The CDR3 DNA follows: TGTGCCAGCAGAGCGGGTGTCGCAGATACGCAGTATTTT. The gene calls are TRBV6-1 and TRBJ2-3, with a weak D call TRBD2 (6 bases). Germline V gives CDR1 MNHNS, CDR2 SASEGT. Trimming took 6 bases from V and 4 from J, leaving 11 bases between them. The CDR3 extends over 13 amino acids.

This clonotype has ten or more counts. The chain employs TRBV7-3 and TRBJ1-6, with D perhaps TRBD1 (5 bases). Germline-derived CDR1 and CDR2 are SGHTA and FQGTGA. V was cut by 2 bases and J by 9 bases, with 11 bases left in between. This CDR3 is built from 14 residues. The CDR3 bases are TGTGCCAGCAGCTTAGGGGGAAGTGGTTCACCCCTCCACTTT. Its translation: CASSLGGSGSPLHF.

This clonotype turned up a few times. The chain couples TRBV9 to TRBJ2-7, with 13 bases fitting TRBD2. From germline, CDR1 is SGDLS and CDR2 YYNGEE. CDR3 length: 14 amino acids. Trimming took 5 bases from V and 6 from J; bases not matched to a gene: 5. The CDR3 is CASRPGLAGSEQYF. The CDR3 nucleotides are TGTGCCAGCAGGCCGGGACTAGCGGGAAGCGAGCAGTACTTC.

This clonotype occurred many times. The rearrangement links TRBV3-1 to TRBJ2-7, with D hard to call. Germline V lookup: CDR1 LGHDT, CDR2 YNNKEL (reference sequence). This CDR3 is 14 amino acids long. V was clipped by 3 bases and J by 1 base, with 10 bases between them. The CDR3 region is CASSQRFSSYEQYF. The CDR3 DNA sequence: TGTGCCAGCAGCCAGAGATTCAGTTCCTACGAGCAGTACTTC.

Only a few counts were recorded for this clonotype. The chain couples TRBV7-2 to TRBJ2-4; possibly TRBD2 for D (6 bases). Germline-derived CDR1 and CDR2 are SGHTA and FQGNSA. Trimming removed 3 bases from V and 0 bases from J, with 9 bases in between. The CDR3 runs to 15 residues. CDR3 DNA: TGTGCCAGCAGCTTTGCGGGGAGAGCCAAAAACATTCAGTACTTC. Amino acids: CASSFAGRAKNIQYF.

This clonotype showed up just a few times. This chain joins TRBV7-2 and TRBJ1-2; 10 nucleotides match TRBD1. The CDR3 contains 16 residues. The germline V gene has CDR1 SGHTA and CDR2 FQGNSA. The V segment lost 2 bases and the J segment 4 bases; nucleotides outside the gene matches: 7. DNA of the CDR3: TGTGCCAGCAGCTTACCGGGACAGGGGCTGGGCTATGGCTACACCTTC. Translating it yields CASSLPGQGLGYGYTF.

This clonotype was seen more than once but under ten times. The chain joins TRBV7-8 to TRBJ2-7; no firm D call. V was trimmed by 5 bases and J by 5 bases, leaving 13 bases between them. Germline CDR1 is SGHVS and CDR2 is FQNEAQ. The CDR3 has 13 amino acids. In nucleotides, the CDR3 is TGTGCCAGCAGCCGCCCAGCCTACCACGAGCAGTACTTC. As protein: CASSRPAYHEQYF.

This clonotype appeared a few times. The V gene is TRBV21-1, the J gene TRBJ1-5; the table assigns TRBD1, which was not confirmed against the DNA. TRBV21-1 constitutes a pseudogene. There are 15 residues in the CDR3. The CDR3, as DNA: TGTGCCAGCAGCAAAAATCCGGGGTGCAATCAGCCCCAGCATTTT. It encodes CASSKNPGCNQPQHF.

This clonotype was picked up a small number of times. One end of the junction does not line up with germline, which may come from a read error. V and J are TRBV20-1 and TRBJ2-1, with 9 bases fitting TRBD2. In germline, CDR1 is DFQATT, CDR2 SNEGSKA (reference sequence). CDR3 length: 10 residues. The CDR3 region is CSDTRGLAGF. The CDR3 nucleotides are TGCAGTGACACTCGGGGACTAGCCGGCTTC.